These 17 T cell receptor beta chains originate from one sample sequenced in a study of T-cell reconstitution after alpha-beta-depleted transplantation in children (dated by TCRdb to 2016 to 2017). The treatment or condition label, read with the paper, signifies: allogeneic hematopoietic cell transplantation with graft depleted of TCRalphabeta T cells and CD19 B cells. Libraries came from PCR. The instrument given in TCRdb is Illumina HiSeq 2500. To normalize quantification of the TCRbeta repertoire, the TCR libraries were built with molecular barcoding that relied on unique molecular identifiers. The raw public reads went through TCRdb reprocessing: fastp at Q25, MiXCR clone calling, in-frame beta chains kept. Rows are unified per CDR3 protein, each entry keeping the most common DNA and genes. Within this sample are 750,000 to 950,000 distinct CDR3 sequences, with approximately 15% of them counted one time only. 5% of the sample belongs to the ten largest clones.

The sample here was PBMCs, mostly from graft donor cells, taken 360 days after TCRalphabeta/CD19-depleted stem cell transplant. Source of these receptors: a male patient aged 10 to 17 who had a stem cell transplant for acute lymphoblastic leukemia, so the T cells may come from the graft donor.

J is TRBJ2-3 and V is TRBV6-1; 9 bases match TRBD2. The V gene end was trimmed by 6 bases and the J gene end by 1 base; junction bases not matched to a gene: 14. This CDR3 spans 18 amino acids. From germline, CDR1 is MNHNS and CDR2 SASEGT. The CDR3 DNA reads TGTGCCAGCAGACACGCCCTAGCGGGAATAAGTGGCACAGATACGCAGTATTTT. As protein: CASRHALAGISGTDTQYF.

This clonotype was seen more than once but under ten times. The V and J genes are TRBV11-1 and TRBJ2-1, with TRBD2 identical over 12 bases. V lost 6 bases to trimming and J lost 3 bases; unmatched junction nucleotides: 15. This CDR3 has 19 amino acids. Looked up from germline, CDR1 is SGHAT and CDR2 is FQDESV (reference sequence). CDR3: CASRPRLAGVGPHYNEQFF. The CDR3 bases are TGTGCCAGCAGACCACGACTAGCGGGAGTGGGGCCTCACTACAATGAGCAGTTCTTC.

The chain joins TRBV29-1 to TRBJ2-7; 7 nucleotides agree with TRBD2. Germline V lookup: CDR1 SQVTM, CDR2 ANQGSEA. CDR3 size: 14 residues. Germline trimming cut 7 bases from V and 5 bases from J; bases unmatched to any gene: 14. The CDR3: CSARRGRAEDEQYF. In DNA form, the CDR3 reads TGCAGCGCCCGAAGAGGGAGGGCCGAAGACGAGCAGTACTTC.

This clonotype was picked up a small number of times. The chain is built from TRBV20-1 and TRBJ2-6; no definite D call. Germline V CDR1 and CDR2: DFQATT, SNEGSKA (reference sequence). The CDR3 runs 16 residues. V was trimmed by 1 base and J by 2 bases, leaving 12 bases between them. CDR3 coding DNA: TGCAGTGCTAGAGGCCTAGTATCAGCTGGGGCCAACGTCCTGACTTTC. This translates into CSARGLVSAGANVLTF.

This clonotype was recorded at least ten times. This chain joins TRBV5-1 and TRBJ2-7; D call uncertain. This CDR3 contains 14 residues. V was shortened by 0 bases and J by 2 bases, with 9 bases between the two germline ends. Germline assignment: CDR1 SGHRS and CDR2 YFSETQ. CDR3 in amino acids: CASSLAWSPYEQYF. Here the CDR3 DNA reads TGCGCCAGCAGCTTGGCGTGGTCGCCCTACGAGCAGTACTTC.

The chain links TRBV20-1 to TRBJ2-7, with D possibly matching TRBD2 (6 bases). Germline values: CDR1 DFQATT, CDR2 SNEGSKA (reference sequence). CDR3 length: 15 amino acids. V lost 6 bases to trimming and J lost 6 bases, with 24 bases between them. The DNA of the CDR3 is TGCAGTGCCGTGTACGGAGGGAGCCCCCTCGGCGAGCAGTACTTC. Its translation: CSAVYGGSPLGEQYF.

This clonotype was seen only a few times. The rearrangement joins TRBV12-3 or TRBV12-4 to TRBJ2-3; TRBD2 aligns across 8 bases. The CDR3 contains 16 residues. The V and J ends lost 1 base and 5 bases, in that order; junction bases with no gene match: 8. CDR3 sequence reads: CASSLVWREELDTQYF. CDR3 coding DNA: TGTGCCAGCAGTTTAGTTTGGCGGGAGGAACTAGATACGCAGTATTTT.

Here the CDR3 DNA reads TGTGCCAGCAGGGACTTAGCGGGACCTACCTACGAGCAGTACTTC. Amino acid sequence: CASRDLAGPTYEQYF. The chain carries TRBV6-1 and TRBJ2-7, with 8 bases lining up with TRBD2. Germline V gene data show CDR1 as MNHNS and CDR2 as SASEGT. After removal of 6 bases from V and 2 bases from J, the junction contained 9 bases not matched to a gene. This CDR3 comprises 15 residues.

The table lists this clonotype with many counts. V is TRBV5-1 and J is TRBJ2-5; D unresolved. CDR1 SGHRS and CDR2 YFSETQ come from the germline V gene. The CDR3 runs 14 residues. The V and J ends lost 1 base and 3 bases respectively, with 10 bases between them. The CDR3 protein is CASSLLYGKETQYF. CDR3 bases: TGCGCCAGCAGCTTGCTGTACGGAAAAGAGACCCAGTACTTC.

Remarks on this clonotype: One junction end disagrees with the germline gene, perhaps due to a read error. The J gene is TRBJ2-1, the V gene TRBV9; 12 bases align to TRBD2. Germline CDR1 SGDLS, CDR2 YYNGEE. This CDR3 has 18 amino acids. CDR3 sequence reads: CASSVGLAGGIFADEEFF. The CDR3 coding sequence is TGTGCCAGCAGCGTGGGGCTAGCGGGAGGGATTTTCGCGGATGAGGAGTTCTTC.

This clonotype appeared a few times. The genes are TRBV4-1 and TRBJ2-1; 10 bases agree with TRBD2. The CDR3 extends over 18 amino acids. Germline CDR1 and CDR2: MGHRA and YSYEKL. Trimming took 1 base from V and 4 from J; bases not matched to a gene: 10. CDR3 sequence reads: CASSQVGLATGAYNEQFF. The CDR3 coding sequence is TGCGCCAGCAGCCAAGTGGGACTAGCGACAGGAGCGTACAATGAGCAGTTCTTC.

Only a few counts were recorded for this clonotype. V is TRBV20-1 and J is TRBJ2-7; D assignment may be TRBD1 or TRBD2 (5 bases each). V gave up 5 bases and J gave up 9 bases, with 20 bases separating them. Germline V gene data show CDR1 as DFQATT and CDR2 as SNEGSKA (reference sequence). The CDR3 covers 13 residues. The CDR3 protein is CSAFPLARGPQYF. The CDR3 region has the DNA TGCAGTGCTTTCCCGCTTGCACGGGGCCCGCAGTACTTC.

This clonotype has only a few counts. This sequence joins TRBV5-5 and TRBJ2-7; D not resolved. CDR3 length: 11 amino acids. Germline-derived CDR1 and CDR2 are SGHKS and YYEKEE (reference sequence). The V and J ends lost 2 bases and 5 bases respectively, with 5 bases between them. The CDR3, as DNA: TGTGCCAGCAGCTTTCGACACGAGCAGTACTTC. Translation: CASSFRHEQYF.

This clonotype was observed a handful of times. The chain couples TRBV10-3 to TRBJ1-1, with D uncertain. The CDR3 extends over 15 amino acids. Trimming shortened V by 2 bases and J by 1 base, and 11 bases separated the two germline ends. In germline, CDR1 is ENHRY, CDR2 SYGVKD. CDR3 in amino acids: CAISEREIRNTEAFF. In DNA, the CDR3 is TGTGCCATCAGTGAGAGGGAAATAAGGAACACTGAAGCTTTCTTT.

DNA for the CDR3: TGTGCCAGCAAGGAGGGGGGCTCCTACGAGCAGTACTTC. Residues: CASKEGGSYEQYF. The chain employs TRBV6-6 and TRBJ2-7; D might be TRBD1 or TRBD2, each matching 6 bases. The CDR3 is made up of 13 amino acids. Per germline, CDR1 MNHNY and CDR2 SVGAGI (reference sequence). Trimming removed 7 bases from V and 0 bases from J, with 10 bases in between.

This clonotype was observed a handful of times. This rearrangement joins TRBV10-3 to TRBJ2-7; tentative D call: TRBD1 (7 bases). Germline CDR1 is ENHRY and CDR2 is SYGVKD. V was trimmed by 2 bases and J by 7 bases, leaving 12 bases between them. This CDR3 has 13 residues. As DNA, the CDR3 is TGTGCCATCAGTGAGGACAGGGCGGGGGAGCAGTACTTC. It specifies CAISEDRAGEQYF.

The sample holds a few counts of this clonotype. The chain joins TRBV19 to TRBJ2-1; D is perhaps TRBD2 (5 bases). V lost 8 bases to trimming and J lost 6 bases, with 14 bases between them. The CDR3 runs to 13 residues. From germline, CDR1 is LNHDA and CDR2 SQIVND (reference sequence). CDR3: CASAGLLGNEQFF. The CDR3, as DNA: TGTGCCAGTGCAGGACTTCTGGGCAATGAGCAGTTCTTC.